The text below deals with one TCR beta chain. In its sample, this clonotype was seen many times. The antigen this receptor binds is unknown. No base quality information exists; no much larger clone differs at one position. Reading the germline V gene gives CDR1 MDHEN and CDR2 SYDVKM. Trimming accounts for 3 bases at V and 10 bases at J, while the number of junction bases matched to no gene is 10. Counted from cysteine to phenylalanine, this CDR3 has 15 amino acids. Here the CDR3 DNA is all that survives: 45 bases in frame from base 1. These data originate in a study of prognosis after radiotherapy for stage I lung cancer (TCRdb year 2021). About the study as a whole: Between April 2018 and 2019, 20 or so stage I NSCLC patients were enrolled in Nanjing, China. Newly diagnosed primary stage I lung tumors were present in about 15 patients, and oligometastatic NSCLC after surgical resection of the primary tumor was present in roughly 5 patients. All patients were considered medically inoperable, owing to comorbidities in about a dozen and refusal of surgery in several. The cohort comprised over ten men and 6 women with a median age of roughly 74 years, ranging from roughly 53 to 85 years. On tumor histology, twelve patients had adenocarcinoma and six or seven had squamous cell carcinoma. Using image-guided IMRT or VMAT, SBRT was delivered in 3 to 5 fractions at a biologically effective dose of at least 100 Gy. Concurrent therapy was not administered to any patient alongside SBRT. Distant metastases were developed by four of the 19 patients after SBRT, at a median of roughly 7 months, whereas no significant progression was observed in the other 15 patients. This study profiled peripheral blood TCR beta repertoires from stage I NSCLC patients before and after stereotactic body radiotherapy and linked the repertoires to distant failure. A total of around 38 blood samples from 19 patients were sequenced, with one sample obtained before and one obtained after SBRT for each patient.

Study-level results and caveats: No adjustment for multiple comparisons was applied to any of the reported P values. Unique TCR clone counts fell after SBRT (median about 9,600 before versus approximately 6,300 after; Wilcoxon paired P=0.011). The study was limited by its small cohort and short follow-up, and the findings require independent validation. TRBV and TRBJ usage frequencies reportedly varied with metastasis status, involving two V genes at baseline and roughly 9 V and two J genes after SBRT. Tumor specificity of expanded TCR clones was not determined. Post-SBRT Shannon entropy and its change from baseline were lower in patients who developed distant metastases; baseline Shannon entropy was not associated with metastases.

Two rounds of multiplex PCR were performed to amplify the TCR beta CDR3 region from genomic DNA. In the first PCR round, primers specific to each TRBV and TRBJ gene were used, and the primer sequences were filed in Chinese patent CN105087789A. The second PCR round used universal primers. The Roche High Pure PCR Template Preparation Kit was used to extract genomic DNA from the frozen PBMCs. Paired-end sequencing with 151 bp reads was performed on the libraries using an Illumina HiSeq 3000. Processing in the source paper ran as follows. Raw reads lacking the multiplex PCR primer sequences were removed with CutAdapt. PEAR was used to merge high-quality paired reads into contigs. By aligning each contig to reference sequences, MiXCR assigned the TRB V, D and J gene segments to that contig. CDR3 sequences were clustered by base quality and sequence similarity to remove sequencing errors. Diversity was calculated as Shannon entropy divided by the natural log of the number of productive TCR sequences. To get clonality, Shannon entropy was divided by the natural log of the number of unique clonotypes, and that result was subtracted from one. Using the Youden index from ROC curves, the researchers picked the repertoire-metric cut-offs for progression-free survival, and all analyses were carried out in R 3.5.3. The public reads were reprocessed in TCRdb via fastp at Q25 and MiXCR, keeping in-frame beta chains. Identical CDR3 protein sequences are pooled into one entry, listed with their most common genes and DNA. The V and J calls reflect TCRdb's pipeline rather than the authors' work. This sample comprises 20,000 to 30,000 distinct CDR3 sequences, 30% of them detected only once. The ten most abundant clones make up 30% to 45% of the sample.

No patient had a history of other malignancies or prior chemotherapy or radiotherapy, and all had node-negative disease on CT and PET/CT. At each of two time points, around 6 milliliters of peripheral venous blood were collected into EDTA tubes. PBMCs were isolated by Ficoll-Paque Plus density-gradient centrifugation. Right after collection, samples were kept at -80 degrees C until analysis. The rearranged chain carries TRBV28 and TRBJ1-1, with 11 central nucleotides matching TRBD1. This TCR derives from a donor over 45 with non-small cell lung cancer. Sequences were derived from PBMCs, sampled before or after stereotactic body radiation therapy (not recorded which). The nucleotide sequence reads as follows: TGTGCCAGCAGTTTTTCAGGACAGGGGGCGAGGCGAGCTTTCTTT. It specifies CASSFSGQGARRAFF.